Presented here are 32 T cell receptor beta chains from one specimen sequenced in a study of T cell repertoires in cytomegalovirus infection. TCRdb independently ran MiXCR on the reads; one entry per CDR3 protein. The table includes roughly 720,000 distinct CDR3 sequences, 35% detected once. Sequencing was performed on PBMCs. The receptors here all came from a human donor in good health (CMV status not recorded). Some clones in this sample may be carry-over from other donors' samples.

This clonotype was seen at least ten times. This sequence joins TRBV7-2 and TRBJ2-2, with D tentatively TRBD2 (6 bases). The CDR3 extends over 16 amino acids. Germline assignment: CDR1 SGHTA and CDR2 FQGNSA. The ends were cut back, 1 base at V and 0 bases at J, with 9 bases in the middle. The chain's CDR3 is CASSLGGVANTGELFF. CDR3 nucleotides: TGTGCCAGCAGCTTAGGCGGGGTAGCGAACACCGGGGAGCTGTTTTTT.

The CDR3 is CASSGGQGRQPQHF. Written as DNA, the CDR3 is TGTGCCAGCAGCGGGGGACAGGGAAGGCAGCCCCAGCATTTT. This chain uses TRBV7-9 with TRBJ1-5, with TRBD1 matching over 9 bases. The CDR3 runs to 14 residues. J was trimmed by 7 bases and V by 5 bases; bases with no gene match: 6. Germline-derived CDR1 and CDR2 are SEHNR and FQNEAQ (reference sequence).

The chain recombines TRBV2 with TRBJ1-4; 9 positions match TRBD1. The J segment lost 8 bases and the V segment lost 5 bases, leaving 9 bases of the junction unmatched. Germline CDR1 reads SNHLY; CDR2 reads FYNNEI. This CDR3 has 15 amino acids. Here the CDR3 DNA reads TGTGCCAGCAGTTCTGACAGGGGGAGGAGGGAAAAACTGTTTTTT. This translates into CASSSDRGRREKLFF.

In DNA form, the CDR3 reads TGTGCCAGCAGCCAAGGTTTTATGAAGACTAGCAGATACAATGAGCAGTTCTTC. It is translated as CASSQGFMKTSRYNEQFF. This chain connects TRBV4-2 to TRBJ2-1; 7 nucleotides agree with TRBD2. With V trimmed by 1 base and J by 4 bases, 13 bases remained unmatched. Germline lookup yields CDR1 LGHNA and CDR2 YNFKEQ. The CDR3 loop spans 18 amino acids.

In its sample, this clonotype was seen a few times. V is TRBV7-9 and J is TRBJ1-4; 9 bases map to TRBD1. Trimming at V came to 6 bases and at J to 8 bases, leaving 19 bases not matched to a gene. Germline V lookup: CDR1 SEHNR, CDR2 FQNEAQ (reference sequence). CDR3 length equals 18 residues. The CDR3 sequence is CASRPTRQGEVNGEKLFF. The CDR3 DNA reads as TGTGCCAGCAGACCCACCCGACAGGGGGAAGTGAATGGAGAAAAACTGTTTTTT.

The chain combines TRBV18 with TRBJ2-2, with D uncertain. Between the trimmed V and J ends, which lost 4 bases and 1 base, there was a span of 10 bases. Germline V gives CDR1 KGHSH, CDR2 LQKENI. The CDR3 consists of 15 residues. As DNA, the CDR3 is TGTGCCAGCTCACGCCTGGACGGGAACACCGGGGAGCTGTTTTTT. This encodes CASSRLDGNTGELFF.

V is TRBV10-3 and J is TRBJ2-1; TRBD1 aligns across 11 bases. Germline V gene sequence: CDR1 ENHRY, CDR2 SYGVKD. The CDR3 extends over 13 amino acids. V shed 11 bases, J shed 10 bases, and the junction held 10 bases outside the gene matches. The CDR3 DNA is TGTGCCGCAAGAGGACAGGGGGCAGGGGAGCAGTTCTTC. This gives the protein CAARGQGAGEQFF.

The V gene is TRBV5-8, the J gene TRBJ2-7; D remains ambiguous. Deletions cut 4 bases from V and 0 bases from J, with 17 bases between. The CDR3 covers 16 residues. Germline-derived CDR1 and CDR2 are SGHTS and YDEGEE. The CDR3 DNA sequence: TGTGCCAGCAGCAAGGGCAACGTAGGGCCCTCCTACGAGCAGTACTTC. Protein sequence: CASSKGNVGPSYEQYF.

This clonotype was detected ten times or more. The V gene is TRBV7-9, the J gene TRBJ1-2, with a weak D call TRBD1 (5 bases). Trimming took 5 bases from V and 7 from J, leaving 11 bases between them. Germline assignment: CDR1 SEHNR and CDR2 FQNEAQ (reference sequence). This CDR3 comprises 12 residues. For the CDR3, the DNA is TGTGCCAGCAGCGAGGGGCAGGTTGGCTACACCTTC. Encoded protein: CASSEGQVGYTF.

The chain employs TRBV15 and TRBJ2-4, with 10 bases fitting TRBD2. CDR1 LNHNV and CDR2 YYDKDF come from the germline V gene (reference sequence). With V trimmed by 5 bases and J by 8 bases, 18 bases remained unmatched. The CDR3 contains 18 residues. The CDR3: CATSRVLAGKGEGDIQYF. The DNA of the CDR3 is TGTGCCACCAGCCGTGTACTAGCGGGAAAAGGGGAGGGAGACATTCAGTACTTC.

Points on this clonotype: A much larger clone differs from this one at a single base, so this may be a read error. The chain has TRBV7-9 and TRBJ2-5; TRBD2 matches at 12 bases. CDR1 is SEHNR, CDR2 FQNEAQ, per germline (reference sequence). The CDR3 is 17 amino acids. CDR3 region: CASSLGPGLAGQEAQYF. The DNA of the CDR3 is TGTGCCAGCAGCTTAGGCCCGGGACTAGCGGGCCAAGAGGCCCAGTACTTC.

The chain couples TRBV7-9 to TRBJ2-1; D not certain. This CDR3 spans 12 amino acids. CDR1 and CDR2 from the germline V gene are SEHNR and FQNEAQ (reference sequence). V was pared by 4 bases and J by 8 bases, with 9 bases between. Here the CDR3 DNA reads TGTGCCAGCAGCTCCGGTTTCTATGAGCAGTTCTTC. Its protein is CASSSGFYEQFF.

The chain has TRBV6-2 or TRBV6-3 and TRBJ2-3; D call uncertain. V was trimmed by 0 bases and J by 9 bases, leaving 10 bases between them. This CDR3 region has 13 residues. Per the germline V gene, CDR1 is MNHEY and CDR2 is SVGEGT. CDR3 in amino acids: CASSYSLTQTQYF. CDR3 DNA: TGTGCCAGCAGTTACTCGTTAACACAGACGCAGTATTTT.

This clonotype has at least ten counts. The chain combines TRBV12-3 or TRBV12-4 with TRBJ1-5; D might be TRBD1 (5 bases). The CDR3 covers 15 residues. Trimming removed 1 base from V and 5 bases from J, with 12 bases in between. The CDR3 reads CASSLGGGGYQPQHF. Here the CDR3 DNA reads TGTGCCAGCAGTTTAGGGGGGGGAGGCTATCAGCCCCAGCATTTT.

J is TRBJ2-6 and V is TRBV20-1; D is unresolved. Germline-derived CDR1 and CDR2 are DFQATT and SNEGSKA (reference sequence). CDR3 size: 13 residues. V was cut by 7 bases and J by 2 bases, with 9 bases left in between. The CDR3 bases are TGCAGTGGAGGTCCTCCTGGGGCCAACGTCCTGACTTTC. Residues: CSGGPPGANVLTF.

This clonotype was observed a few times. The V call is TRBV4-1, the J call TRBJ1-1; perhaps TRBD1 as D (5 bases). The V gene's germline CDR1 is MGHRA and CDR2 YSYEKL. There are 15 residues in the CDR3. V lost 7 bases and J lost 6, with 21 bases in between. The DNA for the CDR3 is TGCGCCAGCACCGACCCGGGACGGGACTTCCCTGAAGCTTTCTTT. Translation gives CASTDPGRDFPEAFF.

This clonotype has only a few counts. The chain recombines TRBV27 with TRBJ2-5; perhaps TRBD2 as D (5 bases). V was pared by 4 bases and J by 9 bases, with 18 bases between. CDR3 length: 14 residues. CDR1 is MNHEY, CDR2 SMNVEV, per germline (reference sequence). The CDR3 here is CASSSGAITGSQYF. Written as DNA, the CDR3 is TGTGCCAGCAGTTCCGGCGCGATAACGGGGTCCCAGTACTTC.

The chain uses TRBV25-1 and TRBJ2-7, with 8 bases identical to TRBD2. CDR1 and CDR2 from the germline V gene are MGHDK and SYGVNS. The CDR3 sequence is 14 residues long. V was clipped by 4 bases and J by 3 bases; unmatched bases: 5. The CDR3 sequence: CASSGGSGVYEQYF. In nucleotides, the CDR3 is TGTGCCAGCAGTGGAGGTAGCGGGGTCTACGAGCAGTACTTC.

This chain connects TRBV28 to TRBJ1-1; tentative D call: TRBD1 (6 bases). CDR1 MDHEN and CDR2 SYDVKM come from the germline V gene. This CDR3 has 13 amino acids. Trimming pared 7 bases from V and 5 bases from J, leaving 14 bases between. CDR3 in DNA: TGTGCCAGCAATGGGGGGCGCCGAACTGAAGCTTTCTTT. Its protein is CASNGGRRTEAFF.

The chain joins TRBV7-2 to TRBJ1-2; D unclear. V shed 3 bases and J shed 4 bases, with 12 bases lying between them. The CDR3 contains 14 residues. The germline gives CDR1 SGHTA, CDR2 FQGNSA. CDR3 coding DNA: TGTGCCAGCAGCTTGAAGGGAGGTGGCTATGGCTACACCTTC. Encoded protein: CASSLKGGGYGYTF.

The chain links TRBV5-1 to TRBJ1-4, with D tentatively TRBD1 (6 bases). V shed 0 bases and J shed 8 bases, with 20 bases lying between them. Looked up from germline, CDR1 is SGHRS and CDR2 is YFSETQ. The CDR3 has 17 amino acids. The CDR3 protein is CASSLGETRGWREKLFF. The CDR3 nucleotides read TGCGCCAGCAGCTTGGGCGAGACCAGGGGCTGGAGGGAAAAACTGTTTTTT.

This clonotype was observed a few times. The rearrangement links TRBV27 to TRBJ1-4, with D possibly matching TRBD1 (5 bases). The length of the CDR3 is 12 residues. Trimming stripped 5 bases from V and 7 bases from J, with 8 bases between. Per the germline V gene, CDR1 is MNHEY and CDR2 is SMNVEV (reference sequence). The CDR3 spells CASSTQGEKLFF. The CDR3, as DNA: TGTGCCAGCAGTACCCAGGGTGAAAAACTGTTTTTT.

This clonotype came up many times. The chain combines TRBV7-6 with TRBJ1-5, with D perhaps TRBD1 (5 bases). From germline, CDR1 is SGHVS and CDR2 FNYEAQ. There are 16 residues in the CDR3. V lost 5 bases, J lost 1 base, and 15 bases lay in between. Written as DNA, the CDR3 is TGTGCCAGCAGCCCAAGGACACGGGGGAGCAATCAGCCCCAGCATTTT. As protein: CASSPRTRGSNQPQHF. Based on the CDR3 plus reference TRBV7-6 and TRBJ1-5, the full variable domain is GAGVSQSPRYKVTKRGQDVALRCDPISGHVSLYWYRQALGQGPEFLTYFNYEAQQDKSGLPNDRFSAERPEGSISTLTIQRTEQRDSAMYRCASSPRTRGSNQPQHFGDGTRLSIL.

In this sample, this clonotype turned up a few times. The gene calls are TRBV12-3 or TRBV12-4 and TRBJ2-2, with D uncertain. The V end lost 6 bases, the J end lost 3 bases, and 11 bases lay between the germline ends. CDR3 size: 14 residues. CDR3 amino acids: CASRQLRHTGELFF. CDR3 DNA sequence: TGTGCCAGCAGACAACTACGGCACACCGGGGAGCTGTTTTTT.

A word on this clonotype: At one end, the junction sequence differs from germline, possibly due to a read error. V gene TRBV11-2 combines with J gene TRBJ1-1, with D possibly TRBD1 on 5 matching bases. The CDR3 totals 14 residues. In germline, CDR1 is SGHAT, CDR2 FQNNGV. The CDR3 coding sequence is TGTGCCAGCAGCGGTGGGGGGGAGGGGACTGAAGTTTTCTTT. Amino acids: CASSGGGEGTEVFF.

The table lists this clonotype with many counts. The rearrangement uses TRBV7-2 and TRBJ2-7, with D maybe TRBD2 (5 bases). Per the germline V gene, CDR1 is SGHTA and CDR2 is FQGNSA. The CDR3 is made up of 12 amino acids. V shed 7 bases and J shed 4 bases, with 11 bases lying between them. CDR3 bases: TGTGCCAGCACCGCTGAGGGTTACGAGCAGTACTTC. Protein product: CASTAEGYEQYF.

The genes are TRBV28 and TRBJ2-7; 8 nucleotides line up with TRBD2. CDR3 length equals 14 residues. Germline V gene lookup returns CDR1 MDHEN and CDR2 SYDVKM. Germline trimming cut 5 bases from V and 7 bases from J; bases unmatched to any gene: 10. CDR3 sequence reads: CASSPPRGGREQYF. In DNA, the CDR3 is TGTGCCAGCAGTCCCCCCCGGGGGGGGCGTGAGCAGTACTTC.

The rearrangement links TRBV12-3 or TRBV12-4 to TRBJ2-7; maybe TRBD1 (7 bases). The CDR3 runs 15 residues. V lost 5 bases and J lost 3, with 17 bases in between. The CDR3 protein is CASSPRQGGHYEQYF. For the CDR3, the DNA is TGTGCCAGCAGTCCCCGACAGGGAGGCCACTACGAGCAGTACTTC.

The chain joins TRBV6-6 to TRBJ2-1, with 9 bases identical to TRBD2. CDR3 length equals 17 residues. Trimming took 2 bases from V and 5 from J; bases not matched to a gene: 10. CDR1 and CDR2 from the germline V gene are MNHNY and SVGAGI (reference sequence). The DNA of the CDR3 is TGTGCCAGCAGTTACGGTTGGAGGGTAGCGGGGGACAATGAGCAGTTCTTC. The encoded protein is CASSYGWRVAGDNEQFF.

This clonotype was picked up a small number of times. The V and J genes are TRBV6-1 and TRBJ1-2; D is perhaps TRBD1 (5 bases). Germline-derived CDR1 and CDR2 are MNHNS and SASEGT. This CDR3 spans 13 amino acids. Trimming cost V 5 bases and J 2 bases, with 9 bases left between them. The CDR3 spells CASSPRQNYGYTF. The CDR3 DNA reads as TGTGCCAGCAGTCCCCGACAGAACTATGGCTACACCTTC.

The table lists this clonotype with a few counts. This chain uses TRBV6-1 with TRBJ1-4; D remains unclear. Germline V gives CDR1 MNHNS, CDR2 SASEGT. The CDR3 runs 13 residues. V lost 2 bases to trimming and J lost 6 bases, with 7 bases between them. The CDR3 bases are TGTGCCAGCAGTGAAAGCGGTCATGAAAAACTGTTTTTT. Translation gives CASSESGHEKLFF.

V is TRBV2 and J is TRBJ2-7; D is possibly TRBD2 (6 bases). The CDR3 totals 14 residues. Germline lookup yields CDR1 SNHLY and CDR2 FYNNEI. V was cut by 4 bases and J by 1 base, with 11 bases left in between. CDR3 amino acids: CASSGWRDSYEQYF. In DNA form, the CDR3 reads TGTGCCAGCAGTGGTTGGAGGGATTCCTACGAGCAGTACTTC.